This entry features one TCR beta chain sequence. It has no known antigen specificity. No much larger clonotype is one base removed from it; base qualities were not supplied. The sample belongs to a study of blood T cell repertoires in COVID-19 (dated by TCRdb to between 2020 and 2021). At the level of the whole study: Samples covering the acute and convalescent phases of COVID-19 were provided by collaborators in the United States, Italy and Spain. Nearly every sample came with metadata listing a de-identified subject ID, COVID-19 status, age in years and sex. HLA class I and class II types, where available, came from metadata supplied by the sample provider rather than from assay-based typing. Subjects who had been exposed to COVID-19, were actively infected with it, or had recovered from it provided the deeply sampled blood TCRbeta repertoires that made up the dataset. The prospective study material was composed of cDNA or gDNA derived from T cells, B-cell-depleted T cells, or PBMCs. The samples were drawn from two sources: the first 160 participants of the ongoing ImmuneRACE study, and 1,200 or so subjects contributed by 6 global collaborators. A freely available public database, intended as a resource for researchers studying the immune response to SARS-CoV-2, is where the repertoires were released.

TCRbeta CDR3 regions were amplified from genomic DNA by means of the immunoSEQ Assay, a bias-controlled multiplex PCR. On the authors' methods: Nucleated cell counts per sample were estimated from amplification of reference gene primers within the assay. To quantify the absolute abundance of each unique TCRbeta CDR3 rearrangement, sequence reads were collapsed and filtered. For each sample, productive Simpson clonality was calculated as the square root of Simpson's diversity index across productive rearrangements. TCRdb's version of the immuneACCESS table is confined to in-frame rearrangements and falls short of the full clone set. An unresolved V gene accounts for under half of the shortfall where checked; the remainder is of unknown origin. That table furnishes V, J and clone size, whereas the DNA furnished D and trimming. In all, the sample holds under 300,000 clones, and 70% to 90% of those were seen once. Jointly, the top ten make up approximately 10% of the sample.

The V end loses 2 bases and the J end loses 4 bases, and a stretch of 9 bases separates them. Reading the germline V gene gives CDR1 MNHEY and CDR2 SVGAGI. Reading from cysteine to phenylalanine, the CDR3 counts 14 amino acids. Just the 42-base CDR3 DNA is kept, in frame starting at base 1. The paper's findings and limits, for the study overall: How much clinical and demographic metadata was included differed by source and by participant, and the metadata was provided uncurated.

Collaborating institutions collected whole blood in K2EDTA tubes following their own protocols. Collaborator samples were shipped for TCRbeta analysis as frozen whole blood, isolated PBMCs, or DNA extracted from either sample type. The V and J segments used are TRBV6-5 and TRBJ1-3, and perhaps TRBD1 as D gene, on 5 matching bases. This TCR was sampled from a woman in her sixties or seventies with acute or convalescent COVID-19. Sequenced: peripheral blood. The DNA sequence reads TGTGCCAGCAGTTACACCGACAGCGGAAACACCATATATTTT. Its protein product is CASSYTDSGNTIYF.